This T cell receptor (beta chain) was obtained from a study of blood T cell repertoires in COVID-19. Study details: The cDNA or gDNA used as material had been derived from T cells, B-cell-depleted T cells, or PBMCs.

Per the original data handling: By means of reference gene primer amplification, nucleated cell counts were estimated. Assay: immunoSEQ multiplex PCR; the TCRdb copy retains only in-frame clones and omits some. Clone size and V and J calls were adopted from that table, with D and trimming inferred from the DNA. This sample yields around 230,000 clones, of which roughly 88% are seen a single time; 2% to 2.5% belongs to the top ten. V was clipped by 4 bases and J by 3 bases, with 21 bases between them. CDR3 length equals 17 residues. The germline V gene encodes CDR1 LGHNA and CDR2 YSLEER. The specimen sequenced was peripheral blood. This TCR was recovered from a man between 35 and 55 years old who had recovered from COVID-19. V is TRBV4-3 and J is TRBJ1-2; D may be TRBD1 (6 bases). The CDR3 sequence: CASSPPLQIGGDYGYTF. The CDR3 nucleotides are TGCGCCAGCAGCCCGCCACTCCAAATAGGGGGGGACTATGGCTACACCTTC.